This T cell receptor (beta chain) was documented in a study of blood T cell repertoires in COVID-19. About the study: Material from acute and convalescent COVID-19 was sourced from the United States, Italy and Spain. Sample material is recorded as cDNA or gDNA derived from T cells, B-cell-depleted T cells, or PBMCs.

As processed by the authors: For nucleated cells, counts were estimated from reference gene primer amplification. Clones were sequenced by immunoSEQ multiplex PCR, and TCRdb holds only the in-frame ones, with some missing. Clonal size and the V and J genes are those of that table, whereas D and trimming came from the DNA. The profile shows around 26,000 clones, nearly 95% of them singletons. Per the germline V gene, CDR1 is MGHRA and CDR2 is YSYEKL. There are 14 residues in the CDR3. The J segment lost 6 bases and the V segment lost 4 bases, leaving 6 bases of the junction unmatched. The chain couples TRBV4-1 to TRBJ1-5; 7 bases agree with TRBD1. Sequenced sample: peripheral blood. This receptor was obtained from a human donor in a cohort sampled during active COVID-19. The CDR3 nucleotides are TGCGCCAGCAGCCGAACGACAGGGATTCAGCCCCAGCATTTT. Residues: CASSRTTGIQPQHF.